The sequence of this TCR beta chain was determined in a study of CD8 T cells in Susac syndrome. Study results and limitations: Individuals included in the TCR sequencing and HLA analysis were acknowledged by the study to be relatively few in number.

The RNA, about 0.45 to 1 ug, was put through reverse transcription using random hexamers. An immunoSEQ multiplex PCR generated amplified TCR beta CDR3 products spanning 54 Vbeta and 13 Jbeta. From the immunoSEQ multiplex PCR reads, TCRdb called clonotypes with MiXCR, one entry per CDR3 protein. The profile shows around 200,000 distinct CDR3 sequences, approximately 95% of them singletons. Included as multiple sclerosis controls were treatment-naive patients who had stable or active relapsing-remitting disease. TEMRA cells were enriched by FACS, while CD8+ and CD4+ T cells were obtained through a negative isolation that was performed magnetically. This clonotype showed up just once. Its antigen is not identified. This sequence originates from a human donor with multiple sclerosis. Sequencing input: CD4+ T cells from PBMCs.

CDR3: CASSAVSGANVLTF. CDR3 in DNA: TGTGCCAGCAGTGCCGTCTCTGGGGCCAACGTCCTGACTTTC. The chain is built from TRBV6-4 and TRBJ2-6; unclear D gene. Germline V gene sequence: CDR1 MRHNA, CDR2 SNTAGT. V was trimmed by 4 bases and J by 0 bases, leaving 4 bases between them. This CDR3 has 14 residues.